This entry lists 10 T cell receptor beta chains sequenced from one sample in a study of blood T cell repertoires in COVID-19. Sequenced by immunoSEQ multiplex PCR; TCRdb stores in-frame clones only, minus some. The table includes 50,000 to 65,000 clones, approximately 86% detected once. Sequenced input: peripheral blood. Source of these receptors: a human donor in a cohort sampled during active COVID-19.

V usage is TRBV28 and J usage is TRBJ2-1, with 8 nucleotides matching TRBD2. V trimming: 6 bases; J trimming: 1 base; junction bases outside the gene matches: 8. The CDR3 has 16 residues. The germline CDR1 and CDR2 sequences are MDHEN and SYDVKM. The CDR3 spells CASSPRGDRSYNEQFF. The CDR3 DNA reads TGTGCCAGCAGCCCGCGGGGGGATCGGTCCTACAATGAGCAGTTCTTC.

V gene TRBV11-2 combines with J gene TRBJ2-3, with TRBD1 identical over 7 bases. This CDR3 spans 15 amino acids. V lost 5 bases, J lost 7 bases, and 12 bases stayed unmatched. CDR1 is SGHAT, CDR2 FQNNGV, per germline. Here the CDR3 reads CASSQHDTGANTQYF. In DNA, the CDR3 is TGTGCCAGCAGCCAACATGACACAGGGGCAAATACGCAGTATTTT.

The rearrangement uses TRBV29-1 and TRBJ2-7; 7 bases match TRBD2. The CDR3 is 14 residues long. The J segment lost 8 bases and the V segment lost 4 bases, leaving 14 bases of the junction unmatched. Germline CDR1 and CDR2: SQVTM and ANQGSEA. CDR3: CSVVTSDSSRQQYF. DNA of the CDR3: TGCAGCGTTGTTACTAGCGACTCTAGTAGGCAGCAGTACTTC.

V gene TRBV5-3 combines with J gene TRBJ2-1, with 7 bases aligning to TRBD1. TRBV5-3 is an open reading frame, and its role is uncertain. The CDR3 runs 14 residues. After removal of 0 bases from V and 6 bases from J, the junction contained 3 bases not matched to a gene. CDR3 amino acids: CARSLDRGFNEQFF. The CDR3, as DNA: TGTGCCAGAAGCTTGGACAGGGGATTCAATGAGCAGTTCTTC.

The chain combines TRBV19 with TRBJ1-1; 7 nucleotides match TRBD1. The junction had 12 bases not matched to a gene; V was cut back by 10 bases and J by 7 bases. This CDR3 is 13 amino acids long. Germline CDR1 and CDR2: LNHDA and SQIVND (reference sequence). This CDR3 reads CATSYRGAVEAFF. The CDR3 DNA is TGTGCCACCTCGTACAGGGGTGCGGTTGAAGCTTTCTTT.

The chain combines TRBV19 with TRBJ2-7, with 10 bases matching TRBD2. V trimming: 6 bases; J trimming: 5 bases; junction bases outside the gene matches: 4. This CDR3 has 13 amino acids. Per germline, CDR1 LNHDA and CDR2 SQIVND (reference sequence). Written as DNA, the CDR3 is TGTGCCAGTAGGGCTAGCGGGAGACACGAGCAGTACTTC. As protein: CASRASGRHEQYF.

The chain combines TRBV28 with TRBJ2-7; unclear D gene. The CDR3 is 13 residues long. The V end was cut by 5 bases, the J end by 2 bases, with 10 bases between. CDR1 is MDHEN, CDR2 SYDVKM, per germline. The CDR3 bases are TGTGCCAGCAGTCTGACTGGAACCTACGAGCAGTACTTC. This codes for CASSLTGTYEQYF.

This clone was counted between two and nine times. The chain couples TRBV14 to TRBJ2-4; 7 positions agree with TRBD2. This CDR3 has 16 amino acids. The germline V gene has CDR1 SGHDN and CDR2 FVKESK. V shed 0 bases and J 2 bases; nucleotides not matched to a gene: 4. The CDR3 sequence is CASSQESGGTKNIQYF. CDR3 DNA: TGTGCCAGCAGCCAAGAATCCGGGGGGACCAAAAACATTCAGTACTTC.

This clone showed up just once. For the CDR3, the DNA is TGTGCCAGTAGGCCCAGGGGGCGAACTGAAGCTTTCTTT. Amino acid sequence: CASRPRGRTEAFF. V usage is TRBV19 and J usage is TRBJ1-1; 8 bases agree with TRBD1. The CDR3 consists of 13 residues. V gave up 6 bases and J gave up 5 bases; unmatched junction bases: 5. Germline CDR1 reads LNHDA; CDR2 reads SQIVND (reference sequence).

In its sample, this clone was seen once. The chain carries TRBV19 and TRBJ2-3, with TRBD2 as a possible D gene (5 bases). The germline V gene encodes CDR1 LNHDA and CDR2 SQIVND (reference sequence). This CDR3 region has 14 residues. The V end was cut by 5 bases, the J end by 5 bases, with 14 bases between. The chain's CDR3 is CASSVPSRGDTQYF. In nucleotides, the CDR3 is TGTGCCAGTAGTGTCCCATCCCGGGGAGATACGCAGTATTTT.